Given below is one TCR beta chain in context. The record originates from a study of blood T cell repertoires in COVID-19. Per the original methods: Quantification of nucleated cells was approximated via reference gene primer amplification. Produced via immunoSEQ multiplex PCR; TCRdb's table is partial and in-frame only. That table furnishes V, J and clone size, whereas the DNA furnished D and trimming. The sample lists over 120,000 clones, about 85% occurring once. The CDR3 extends over 19 amino acids. Germline CDR1 KGHDR, CDR2 SFDVKD. Germline trimming cut 5 bases from V and 0 bases from J; bases unmatched to any gene: 14.

The origin of this receptor is a human donor with acute or convalescent COVID-19. The donor label of this sample is uncertain. The sequenced sample was peripheral blood. The chain links TRBV24-1 to TRBJ1-5, with 8 bases identical to TRBD1. The CDR3 loop reads CATSASVDRGYYSNQPQHF. The CDR3 bases are TGTGCCACCAGTGCTTCCGTTGACAGGGGTTATTATAGCAATCAGCCCCAGCATTTT.